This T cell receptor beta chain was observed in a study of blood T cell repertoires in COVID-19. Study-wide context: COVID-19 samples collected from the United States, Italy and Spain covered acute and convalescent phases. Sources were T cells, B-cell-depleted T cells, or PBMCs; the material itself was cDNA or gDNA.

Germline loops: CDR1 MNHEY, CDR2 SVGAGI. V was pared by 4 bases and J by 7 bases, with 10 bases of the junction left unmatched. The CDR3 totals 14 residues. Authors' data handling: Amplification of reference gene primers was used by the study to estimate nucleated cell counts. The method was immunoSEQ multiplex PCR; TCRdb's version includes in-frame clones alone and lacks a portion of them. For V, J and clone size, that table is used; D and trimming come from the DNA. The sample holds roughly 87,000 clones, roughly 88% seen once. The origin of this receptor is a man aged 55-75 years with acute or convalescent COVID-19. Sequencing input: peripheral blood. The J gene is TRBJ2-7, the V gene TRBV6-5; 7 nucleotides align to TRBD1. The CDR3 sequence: CASSFGQASGEQYF. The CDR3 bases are TGTGCCAGCAGTTTCGGACAGGCTTCGGGGGAGCAGTACTTC.